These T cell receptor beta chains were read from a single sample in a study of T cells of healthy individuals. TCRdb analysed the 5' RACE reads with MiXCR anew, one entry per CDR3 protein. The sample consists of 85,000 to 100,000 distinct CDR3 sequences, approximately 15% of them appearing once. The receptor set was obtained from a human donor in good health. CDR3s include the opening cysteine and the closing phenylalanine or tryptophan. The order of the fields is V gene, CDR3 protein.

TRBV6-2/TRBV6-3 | CASSYGVMNTEAFF
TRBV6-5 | CASSYAGTGGYTF
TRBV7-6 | CASSSPGQGGDTQYF
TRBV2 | CASSESGGWGTDTQYF
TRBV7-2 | CASSLWAVSYEQYF
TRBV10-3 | CAISLSTDTQYF
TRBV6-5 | CASSYPRGNYGYTF
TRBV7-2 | CASSREPSHLPGEQYF
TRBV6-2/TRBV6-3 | CASKRRTAHTDTQYF
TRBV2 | CASSPSYLRNEQFF
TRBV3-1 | CASRASTGIPEAFF
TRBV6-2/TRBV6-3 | CASTHPGGYGNQPQHF
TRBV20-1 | CSARAGNTEAFF
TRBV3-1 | CASSHGDEQYF
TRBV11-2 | CASSLVSGDYEQYF
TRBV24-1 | CATSEPIAGGSYNEQFF
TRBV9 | CATGAYTGELFF
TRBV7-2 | CASSLQVSGANVLTF
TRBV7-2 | CASSLTRGGYEQYF
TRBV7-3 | CASSLSGQSLFHTF
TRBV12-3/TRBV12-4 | CASSDTQETQYF
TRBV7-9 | CASSLIPLAGGTDTQYF
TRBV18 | CASSPGAGANVLTF
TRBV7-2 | CASTNTDTQYF
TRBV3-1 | CASSPFGGGYNTGELFF
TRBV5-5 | CASSLESFRDRGAGELFF
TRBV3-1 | CASSQDSASGKNIQYF
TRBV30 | CAWRYRAPLSYGYTF
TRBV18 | CASSPAGSRKETQYF
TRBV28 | CASSAGGERGYTF
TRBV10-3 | CAIRGQTSGLTDTQYF
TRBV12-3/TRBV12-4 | CASSQTSAGELFF
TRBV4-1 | CASSQDAGGFYNEQFF
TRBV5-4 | CASSLVQTGYTF
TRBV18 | CASSRPFGDWFQETQYF
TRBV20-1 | CSARERLEQFF
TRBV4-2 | CASSQGGGANQPQHF
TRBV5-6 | CASTSRRFGDYEQFF
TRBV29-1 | CSVRLAGGFSYEQYF
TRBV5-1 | CASSLSSYYGYTF
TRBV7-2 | CASSFDRVSDTQYF
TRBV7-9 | CASSFAPTGTDTQYF
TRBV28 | CASVVGGTRTDTQYF
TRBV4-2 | CASSQVGSWDTDTQYF
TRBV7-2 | CASSLVFGQVYSPLHF
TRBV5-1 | CASSLAADGYTF
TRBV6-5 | CATREDRSTDTQYF
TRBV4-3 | CASSQLAGGAKGQFF
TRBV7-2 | CASSLGDTTGEQYF
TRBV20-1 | CSARDGGQGNTEAFF
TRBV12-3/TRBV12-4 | CASSWGLTRRTNTGELFF
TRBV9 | CASSVGLRGDYEQYF
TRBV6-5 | CASTRGYGYTF
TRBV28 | CASSLFVPRTGSYEQYF
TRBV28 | CASRLNLGLAGVFEQYF
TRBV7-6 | CASSPRRRESFWATEAFF
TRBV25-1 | CASSKGQGVQPQHF
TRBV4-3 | CASSQGIAGVVNYEQYF
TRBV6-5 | CASSYSTGNEQYF
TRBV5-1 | CASSLGMEPNGAQYF